The text below deals with one T cell receptor beta chain. No antigen is known for it. Base qualities are missing; no much larger clone stands one base away. The sample belongs to a study of neoadjuvant anti-PD-1 for oral cavity cancer (dated by TCRdb to the early 2020s). Turning to the overall study: Patients mostly received three to four biweekly doses of nivolumab at 3 mg/kg before curative-intent surgical resection. Patients without progression received a fourth nivolumab dose around day 43 and underwent definitive surgical resection on days 50-56. Under RECIST 1.1, patients with complete response, partial response or stable disease were classed as responders, and patients with progression were classed as non-responders. The parent correlative cohort included about a dozen patients, with an approximately 30% response rate. Study-wide findings and limitations: A higher pretreatment blood Treg/Th17 ratio correlated with both higher pretreatment blood TCRbeta clonality and lower post-treatment tumor TCRbeta clonality. After neoadjuvant nivolumab, significantly higher T cell clonality (Gini index) was found within PBMCs in non-responders than in responders. TCR analyses included only a few patients per response group, and the authors called for larger cohorts for validation.

For deep sequencing, PBMC libraries mostly used about 500 ng of input genomic DNA, with six replicates for each sample. The immunoSEQ hsTCRbeta kit was used to prepare TCRbeta libraries, following the manufacturer's instructions. Sequencing of the completed libraries took place using an Illumina NovaSeq 6000 S4 flow cell after they had been pooled to around 3 nM. From the authors' description of their analysis: The immunoSEQ Analyzer handled quality control and preprocessing of the raw data. The analysis was restricted to productive rearrangements, with each unique CDR3 amino acid sequence defining a clonotype. Repertoire clonality was estimated as the Gini-Simpson index, computed with the R package tcR. Student's t test was used to compare Gini indices, while Pearson correlation assessed associations with tumor size change. Drawn from immuneACCESS, this table holds only the in-frame rearrangements with V and J called that TCRdb kept. Clones are partly lost; checked studies trace under half to an unresolved V gene and leave the rest unexplained. V, J and clone size were drawn from that table, and D and trimming were deduced from the DNA. Within this sample are around 81,000 clones, with more than 80% of them counted one time only. 3% to 3.5% of the sample lies in the top ten.

In light of the paper, this sample's time point label describes: before neoadjuvant nivolumab. None of the patients had received prior systemic or radiation treatment, and all were newly diagnosed with stage II-IVA oral cavity squamous cell carcinoma. The cohort was made up of patients with locally advanced, HPV-negative oral cavity squamous cell carcinoma. Peripheral blood mononuclear cells were analyzed directly, without maintenance or expansion in culture. The samples were obtained from a longitudinal correlative study of a single-arm phase II trial testing neoadjuvant nivolumab in oral cavity squamous cell carcinoma. Subject-matched pre- and post-treatment PBMCs and tumors from three responders and three non-responders were subjected to genomic DNA-based TCRbeta sequencing. Peripheral blood mononuclear cells were collected before nivolumab treatment and were collected again after treatment, at the time of surgery. The Maxwell RSC DNA from Cells kit was used to extract genomic DNA from PBMCs.

Deletion took 0 bases off V and 3 bases off J, with a span of 13 bases between the germline ends. The CDR3 sequence holds 15 residues, the cysteine and phenylalanine included. CDR3 DNA is the only sequence kept; it has 45 bases, read in frame from the first base. The germline V gene specifies SGDLS as CDR1 and YYNGEE as CDR2. Recombination joined TRBV9 with TRBJ2-7; the D gene identity is not certain. The specimen comprised PBMCs, sampled before nivolumab (anti-PD-1) treatment. This receptor was obtained from a person between 40 and 80 years old with oral cavity squamous cell carcinoma. The CDR3 protein: CASSVDSAAYYEQYF. The DNA sequence follows: TGTGCCAGCAGCGTAGACAGCGCTGCGTACTACGAGCAGTACTTC.